This TCR beta chain was observed in a study of T cell clonality in common variable immunodeficiency (dated by TCRdb to about 2015). Here is what the overall study found, with its caveats: Patient heterogeneity within the CVID cohort put limits on correlating repertoire features with clinical complications. Compared with healthy controls, CVID subjects showed increased TCRbeta clonality (t-test p = 0.018), a feature most characteristic of about a third of subjects. Reportedly, TCRbeta sequences from CVID had fewer deletions and N-nucleotide insertions, and highly modified clones with 13 or more V deletions were absent from CVID. According to the authors, figuring out what caused the increased clonality in CVID would require sequencing the repertoires of T cell subpopulations. CVID subjects shared fewer TCRbeta clones with each other than healthy controls did (p < 0.0001). Although equal DNA input was used, an average of approximately 82,000 unique sequences per sample was obtained for controls, compared with around 32,000 for CVID samples.

For CDR1 and CDR2, the germline V gene (reference sequence) lists DFQATT and SNEGSKA. The CDR3, from cysteine to phenylalanine, totals 14 residues. Of the CDR3's DNA, 33 bases were read; they are in frame from base 1. Most CVID patients and most healthy controls were of Caucasian heritage. From each donor, about 5 to 8.5 ml of heparinized peripheral whole blood was collected. Genomic DNA from adults with common variable immune deficiency (CVID) and from healthy adult controls was used to sequence TCRbeta CDR3 repertoires. The control group was made up of roughly 22 healthy adult volunteers (around 10 male and some twelve female) whose ages ranged from 23 to 66 years, with a mean age of approximately 37. To isolate peripheral blood mononuclear cells, diluted blood was subjected to density centrifugation over Hypaque 1077 or Ficoll-Paque. Genomic DNA was obtained from unsorted mononuclear cells using either Qiagen column purification or a centrifugation-based method.

Equivalent amounts of genomic DNA from CVID and control samples were used as sequencing input. For every sample, a 60 bp segment covering the rearranged TCRbeta CDR3 region was amplified and then sequenced. The immunoSEQ assay, a bias-corrected multiplex PCR combined with high-throughput sequencing, was used for TCRbeta amplification. Turning to the authors' computational methods: Every unique nucleotide sequence was considered a clone and was annotated with V, D and J genes, copy number and frequency. Sequences were labeled productive if in frame, and non-productive if out of frame or containing stop codons. Clonality was calculated from Shannon's entropy as previously described. The predicted amino acid sequences of productive clones were used to derive mean CDR3 Kyte-Doolittle hydropathy. Using the R hclust function, scaled V gene usage was clustered hierarchically with Manhattan distance and complete linkage. Sharing of clones by CDR3 amino acid sequence was evaluated by resampling 12 repertoires per group over 100 rounds. The repertoires were searched for 70 published EBV-specific and a few hundred published CMV-specific TCRbeta sequences. A couple of CVID samples that yielded fewer than 10,000 sequences were excluded from the analysis, so roughly 40 CVID repertoires were retained. TCRdb holds this immuneACCESS table with in-frame rearrangements only. Some clones are missing; in checked studies, unresolved V genes explain under half, and the rest has no known cause. V, J and clone size are taken as reported in that table, and D and trimming were inferred from the DNA itself. The sample has around 29,000 clones on record, with no singletons. The ten largest make up roughly an eighth of the sample.

This clone was counted between two and nine times. Its antigen is not yet known. The read comes to an end 3 residues before the CDR3 does, leaving the germline J gene to fill in the end. The chain links TRBV20-1 with TRBJ2-3, and 11 junction bases match TRBD1. The receptor comes from a person aged 18 to 75 in good health. Sequencing was carried out using peripheral blood mononuclear cells. Incomplete CDR3 DNA: TGCAGTGCTAAGGGACAGGGGGGGTTGGAGACG. Translation gives CSAKGQGGLET. The full-length CDR3 reads as CSAKGQGGLETQYF.